Presented here are 6 T cell receptor beta chains from one specimen sequenced in a study of human T cells and chemical hapten exposure (dated by TCRdb to 2020 to 2023). Libraries were constructed by RACE. The sequencer listed for this sample is NextSeq 500. The raw public data were reprocessed by TCRdb itself: fastp quality trimming at Q25, MiXCR clonotype calling, in-frame beta chains only. CDR3 protein duplicates are merged, each entry listing the most common genes and DNA. This sample is represented by around 75,000 distinct CDR3 sequences; 10% to 15% of them were singletons. Under 4% of the sample belongs to the ten largest clones. What this sample's time point label stands for: patch test 1, 2 weeks after DPC sensitization. The sample's treatment or condition label, decoded: therapeutic diphenylcyclopropenone sensitization with weekly scalp DPC. Sequencing used whole blood, obtained in connection with sensitization to the hapten diphenylcyclopropenone (DPC). The source is an older woman with alopecia areata. Some clones in this sample may be carry-over from other donors' samples.

There are a few counts of this clonotype. The chain is built from TRBV12-3 or TRBV12-4 and TRBJ1-1; 7 bases fit TRBD1. This CDR3 region has 13 residues. The V and J ends lost 8 bases and 5 bases, in that order; junction bases with no gene match: 8. CDR3 coding DNA: TGTGCCAGCGACGAAGTCAGGGGGACTGAAGCTTTCTTT. It is translated as CASDEVRGTEAFF.

This clonotype appeared a few times. V gene TRBV10-3 combines with J gene TRBJ1-1; D is unresolved. CDR1 and CDR2 from the germline V gene are ENHRY and SYGVKD. Trimming left V 10 bases short and J 0 bases short, with 12 bases between. The CDR3 length is 13 residues. The CDR3: CATSPQLNTEAFF. The CDR3 nucleotides read TGTGCCACCAGCCCCCAACTGAACACTGAAGCTTTCTTT.

This clonotype was observed at least ten times. This chain joins TRBV7-3 and TRBJ1-1; weak D call: TRBD1 (5 bases). CDR3 size: 18 residues. V lost 2 bases and J lost 4, with 23 bases in between. The germline gives CDR1 SGHTA, CDR2 FQGTGA. Here the CDR3 reads CASSLYPASQRGSTEAFF. The CDR3 region has the DNA TGTGCCAGCAGCTTATACCCAGCGTCGCAGAGGGGTTCCACTGAAGCTTTCTTT.

This clonotype came up many times. The chain uses TRBV20-1 and TRBJ1-2; D not resolved. The V end was cut by 0 bases, the J end by 2 bases, with 7 bases between. Germline loops: CDR1 DFQATT, CDR2 SNEGSKA (reference sequence). The CDR3 consists of 13 residues. CDR3 sequence reads: CSAREGNNYGYTF. The CDR3 DNA reads as TGCAGTGCTAGAGAAGGGAACAACTATGGCTACACCTTC.

This clonotype was found a few times. V is TRBV7-3 and J is TRBJ2-3; D possibly uses TRBD1 or TRBD2 (6 bases each). Germline CDR1 SGHTA, CDR2 FQGTGA. CDR3 length: 14 residues. The V and J ends lost 4 bases and 4 bases respectively, with 12 bases between them. As DNA, the CDR3 is TGTGCCAGCAGCTACACCGGGGGCTCAGATACGCAGTATTTT. Amino acid sequence: CASSYTGGSDTQYF.

The chain employs TRBV12-3 or TRBV12-4 and TRBJ1-1; 8 bases line up with TRBD1. The CDR3 totals 15 residues. V dropped 6 bases and J dropped 3; count of bases not matched to a gene: 9. CDR3 residues: CASRGRGRPDTEAFF. The CDR3 DNA reads TGTGCCAGCAGGGGCAGGGGGCGTCCCGACACTGAAGCTTTCTTT.